These T cell receptor beta chains were read from a single sample in a study of T-cell reconstitution after alpha-beta-depleted transplantation in children. TCRdb passed the PCR reads through MiXCR, listing each CDR3 protein once. Here the sample spans about 200,000 distinct CDR3 sequences, about 14% being singletons. The source material was PBMCs from the stem cell graft donor, sampled from the stem cell graft. These receptors were obtained from a human donor who donated a stem cell graft to a child with acute lymphoblastic leukemia. Both conserved end residues are trimmed from each CDR3.

TRBV7-2	TRBJ2-3	ASSSQTGVTDTQY
TRBV5-1	TRBJ1-2	ASSLVTGQDYGYT
TRBV7-9	TRBJ2-5	ASSRNRQGGKETQY
TRBV6-1	TRBJ2-1	ASSNPASGNEQF
TRBV12-3/TRBV12-4	TRBJ1-4	ASNLGGTGLF
TRBV20-1	TRBJ1-1	SARGRMNTEAF
TRBV7-9	TRBJ2-7	ASSLGQGITYEQY
TRBV20-1	TRBJ2-5	SAELAVGVETQY
TRBV7-2	TRBJ1-3	ASSPQITSGNTIY
TRBV11-2	TRBJ2-1	ASSLDLGSGVSYNEQF
TRBV11-2	TRBJ2-1	ASSLSREVANEQF
TRBV12-3/TRBV12-4	TRBJ1-4	ASSKLQIREKLF